This T cell receptor beta chain was identified during a study of T cell repertoires in cytomegalovirus infection. Across the whole study: Both CMV infection and a matching HLA type were indicated by public TCR beta signatures.

The CDR3 has 11 residues. V lost 3 bases and J 7 bases, leaving 3 bases between the germline ends. Per the germline V gene, CDR1 is WNHNN and CDR2 is SYGVQD (reference sequence). TCRdb re-analysed the reads in MiXCR, keeping a single row per CDR3 protein. The data contain about 920,000 distinct CDR3 sequences, roughly 31% of them singletons. In the case of this clonotype: Antigen: not known.

Study-wide results and caveats: Totalled public TCR beta family frequency picked out people who carried CMV plus the relevant HLA. Within the response measured ex vivo, HLA-C-restricted CMV-specific TCR beta clonotypes were dominant.

Specimen: cultured CD8+ T cells from PBMCs, collected from culture after CMV antigen stimulation. This TCR came from a human donor in good health (CMV status not recorded). Some clones in this sample may be carry-over from other donors' samples. V is TRBV10-1 and J is TRBJ2-2; no clear D gene. Here the CDR3 reads CASSDGGELFF. CDR3 in DNA: TGCGCCAGCAGTGATGGCGGGGAGCTGTTTTTT.